This T cell receptor beta chain was identified during a study of blood T cell repertoires in COVID-19. This clone is a singleton in its sample. Original handling: Reference gene primer amplification yielded estimated nucleated cell counts. Sequencing was performed with immunoSEQ multiplex PCR; in TCRdb, only in-frame clones are kept and a portion is missing. The D gene and trimming were derived from the DNA, and the V and J assignments and clone size from that table. Of around 290,000 clones listed, approximately 91% were seen once; the top ten hold over 2%. V shed 4 bases, J shed 2 bases, and the junction held 5 bases outside the gene matches. Germline lookup yields CDR1 SGHNT and CDR2 YYREEE (reference sequence). This CDR3 is 15 amino acids long.

This clonotype was obtained from a woman under 40 with COVID-19, enrolled during active disease. The sequenced sample consisted of peripheral blood. The rearrangement uses TRBV5-4 and TRBJ2-1, with 8 nucleotides matching TRBD1. CDR3 protein: CASSPGGSTYNEQFF. The DNA for the CDR3 is TGTGCCAGCAGCCCAGGGGGCAGCACCTACAATGAGCAGTTCTTC.